This paragraph reports one T cell receptor beta chain. The sample comes from a study of sequential checkpoint blockade in melanoma. The wider study: Each arm's sequence ended with maintenance nivolumab.

Germline CDR1 LNHDA, CDR2 SQIVND (reference sequence). This CDR3 has 15 amino acids. The ends were cut back, 3 bases at V and 1 base at J, with 12 bases in the middle. Treatment reported: randomized to nivolumab then ipilimumab (arm A) or the reverse (arm B). No patient had prior DNA-damaging chemotherapy. From thawed PBMCs, live CD3+CD8+ cells negative for CD19 and CD56 were sorted. Sequencing was performed with immunoSEQ multiplex PCR; in TCRdb, only in-frame clones are kept and a portion is missing. The sample comprises about 13,000 clones, more than 70% of which are singletons, and around 50% rests with the top ten.

J is TRBJ1-1 and V is TRBV19, with D hard to call. The source was CD8+ T cells sorted from blood (inferred from file names), collected from a patient given nivolumab and ipilimumab in sequence. This clonotype originated in a human patient with melanoma. Some clones in this sample may be carry-over from other donors' samples. CDR3: CASSIDRKPNTEAFF. CDR3 bases: TGTGCCAGTAGTATTGATAGAAAACCGAACACTGAAGCTTTCTTT.